This T cell receptor beta chain was sequenced during a study of human T cells and chemical hapten exposure (dated by TCRdb to the early 2020s). At the level of the whole study: For sensitization, 2% DPC in acetone was applied to a roughly 2 cm by roughly 2 cm area of upper inner arm skin. The study tracked peripheral blood TCR repertoire changes in vivo during primary and secondary sensitization to the hapten diphenylcyclopropenone (DPC) in alopecia patients. Libraries were combined into a pool for sequencing, and differences in TCR yield between samples came mainly from small differences in library volumes within the pool. Weekly therapeutic DPC doses were additionally applied to the scalp of patients throughout the roughly 25-week study period. Patch tests used Finn chambers with 0.01% DPC on the upper back, scored after 6 days by International Contact Dermatitis Research Group standards. Alopecia areata with under or over 50% scalp involvement, alopecia totalis and alopecia universalis were represented in the patient cohort, which was mostly female. For TCR sequencing, blood came from 25 to 35 alopecia patients at anywhere from one to four time points (pre-sensitization, 2, 6 and 24 weeks). Blood samples were taken from patients before sensitization (week 0) and at 2, 6 and about 24 weeks after DPC sensitization.

What the work shows at the level of the full study, not this receptor alone: Expanded TCRs formed significantly more large CDR3 similarity clusters than pre-sensitization or healthy control sets, consistent with antigen-driven responses. The number of TCRs above 1 in 1000 frequency did not change with DPC sensitization; there was no evidence of global repertoire structure alterations. A positive correlation was found between the number of PT1 expanded TCRs and patch test score, with significance reached at thresholds 8, 16 and 32 but not 4. After repeated subsampling, changes were observed in the strength of the expansion versus patch-test correlation and in the threshold at which the correlation became significant. Alopecia, a presumed autoimmune disease, was present in all patients, so the immune response of the patients might differ from that of healthy individuals.

The time point label here, explained by the study, means: pre-sensitization, week 0. Taken with the paper, the label for treatment or condition translates to: therapeutic diphenylcyclopropenone sensitization with weekly scalp DPC. Blood at each patch-test visit was drawn before the patch test was applied. Patients were eligible if aged 18 to 70, diagnosed with alopecia and judged suitable for DPC therapy, and pregnant patients were excluded. Total RNA was extracted from unfractionated whole blood collected in Tempus Blood RNA tubes. With respect to this clonotype: The antigen this receptor binds is unknown. The sample holds no much larger clone one base away, and base qualities are not on file.

Library preparation was by RACE. The reads were generated on a NextSeq 500. During library preparation, unique molecular identifiers were attached to individual cDNA molecules so that TCRs could be counted quantitatively and reproducibly. From each blood RNA sample, both TCR alpha and TCR beta chains were sequenced. The source study handled its data this way. Samples had a median of about 96,000 TCRs, with a range from roughly 20,000 to 700,000. V, J and CDR3 annotation of the TCR reads was carried out using the Decombinator software suite. For the PS versus PT1 abundance plots, all samples were subsampled to the same number of TCRs (28,000). TCRs were defined as expanded if absent before sensitization and observed at least eight times at the 2-week time point. TCRdb took the public reads, trimmed them with fastp at Q25, ran MiXCR for clone calling and kept in-frame beta chains. For every CDR3 protein sequence, its rows merge into one entry that carries the most common genes and DNA. The V and J calls were determined by TCRdb, not by the authors. This sample lists over 300,000 distinct CDR3 sequences; roughly 5% were detected once. Approximately 2.4% of the sample lies in the top ten.

The CDR3 spans 15 residues, from the cysteine through the phenylalanine. The DNA shown is the 45-base CDR3, in frame from base 1. The germline V gene (reference sequence) gives CDR1 as SGHNT and CDR2 as YYREEE. Trimming costs V 0 bases and J 0 bases, and their ends lie 9 bases apart. The chain was built from TRBV5-4 and TRBJ1-1; no D gene can be assigned with confidence. The sequence was collected from a woman aged 45-60 years with alopecia areata. Some clones in this sample may be carry-over from other donors' samples. The sequencing used whole blood, collected in connection with sensitization to the hapten diphenylcyclopropenone (DPC). This receptor has the CDR3 CASSLVGLLNTEAFF. The sequence in DNA is TGTGCCAGCAGCTTGGTTGGGCTTTTGAACACTGAAGCTTTCTTT. Full variable domain (CDR3 extended with the reference TRBV5-4 and TRBJ1-1 proteins): ETGVTQSPTHLIKTRGQQVTLRCSSQSGHNTVSWYQQALGQGPQFIFQYYREEENGRGNFPPRFSGLQFPNYSSELNVNALELDDSALYLCASSLVGLLNTEAFFGQGTRLTVV.